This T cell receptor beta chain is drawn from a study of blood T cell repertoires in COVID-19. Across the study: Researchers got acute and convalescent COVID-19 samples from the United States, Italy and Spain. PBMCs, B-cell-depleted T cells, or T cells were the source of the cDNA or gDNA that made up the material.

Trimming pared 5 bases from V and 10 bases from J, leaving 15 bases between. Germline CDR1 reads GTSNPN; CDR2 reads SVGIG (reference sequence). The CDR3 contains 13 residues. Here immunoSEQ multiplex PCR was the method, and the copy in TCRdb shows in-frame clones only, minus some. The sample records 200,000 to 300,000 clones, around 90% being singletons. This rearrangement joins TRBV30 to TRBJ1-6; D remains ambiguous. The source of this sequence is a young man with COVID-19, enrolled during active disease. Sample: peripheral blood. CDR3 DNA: TGTGCCTGGGCGGGGAACGGCGACTCACCCCTCCACTTT. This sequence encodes CAWAGNGDSPLHF.